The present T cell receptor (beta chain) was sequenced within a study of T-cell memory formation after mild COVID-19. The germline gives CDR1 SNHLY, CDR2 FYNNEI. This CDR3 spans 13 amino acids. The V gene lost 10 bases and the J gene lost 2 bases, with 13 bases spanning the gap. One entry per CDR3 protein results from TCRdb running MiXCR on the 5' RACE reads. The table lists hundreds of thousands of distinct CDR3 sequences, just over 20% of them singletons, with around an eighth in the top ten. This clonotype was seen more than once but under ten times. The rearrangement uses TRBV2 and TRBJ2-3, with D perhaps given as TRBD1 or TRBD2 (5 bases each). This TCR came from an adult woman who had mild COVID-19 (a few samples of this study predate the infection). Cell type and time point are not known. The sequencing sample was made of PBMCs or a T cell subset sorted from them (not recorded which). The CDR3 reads CAKGETATDTQYF. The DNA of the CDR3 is TGTGCCAAGGGAGAGACAGCCACAGATACGCAGTATTTT.